The clone carrying this T cell receptor (beta chain) has more than one count but fewer than ten. The data were taken from a study of blood T cell repertoires in COVID-19. Study-wide background: Samples taken during acute and convalescent COVID-19 were collected in the United States, Italy and Spain.

V dropped 4 bases and J dropped 3 bases, with 16 bases sitting between them. From germline, CDR1 is SGHRS and CDR2 YFSETQ. The CDR3 is 15 amino acids. Per the original data handling: How many nucleated cells were present was estimated from reference gene primer amplification. Method: immunoSEQ multiplex PCR; TCRdb's copy keeps in-frame clones and lacks some. The V and J calls and clone size come from that table; D and trimming were worked out from the DNA. Of roughly 250,000 clones listed, about 80% were seen once; the top ten hold around a sixth. The source material was peripheral blood. The receptor was derived from a person aged 65-85 years with COVID-19, enrolled during active disease. The genes are TRBV5-1 and TRBJ1-2, with D unresolved. This CDR3 reads CASSAEGIEDYGYTF. CDR3 DNA sequence: TGCGCCAGCAGCGCAGAGGGTATCGAGGACTATGGCTACACCTTC.